This TCR beta chain stems from a study of cytomegalovirus exposure and HLA in healthy donors. Looked up from germline, CDR1 is PRHDT and CDR2 is FYEKMQ (reference sequence). J was trimmed by 6 bases and V by 5 bases; bases with no gene match: 8. The CDR3 contains 15 residues. Primers: 60 Vbeta forward and 13 Jbeta reverse. Only in-frame clones appear in the TCRdb table, and some are missing; sequencing was by immunoSEQ multiplex PCR. The sample lists roughly 100,000 clones, roughly 82% occurring once. The chain joins TRBV13 to TRBJ2-7, with TRBD1 matching over 12 bases. The receptor was derived from a male donor in good health and CMV-seropositive. The sequenced sample was PBMCs. The CDR3 nucleotides read TGTGCCAGCAGCAGACCGGGACAGGGGGCAGGCGAGCAGTACTTC. Encoded protein: CASSRPGQGAGEQYF.